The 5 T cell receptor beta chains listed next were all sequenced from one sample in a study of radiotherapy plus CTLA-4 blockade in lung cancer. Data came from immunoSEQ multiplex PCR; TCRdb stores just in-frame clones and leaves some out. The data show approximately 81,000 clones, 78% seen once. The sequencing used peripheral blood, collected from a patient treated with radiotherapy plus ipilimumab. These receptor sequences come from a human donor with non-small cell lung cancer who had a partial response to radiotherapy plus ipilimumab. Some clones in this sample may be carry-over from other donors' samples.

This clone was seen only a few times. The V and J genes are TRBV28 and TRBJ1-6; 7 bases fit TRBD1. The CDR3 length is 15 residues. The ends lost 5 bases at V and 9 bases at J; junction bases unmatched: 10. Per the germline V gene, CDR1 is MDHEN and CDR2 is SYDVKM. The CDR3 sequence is CASSPRRQGASPLHF. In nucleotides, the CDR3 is TGTGCCAGCAGTCCTCGAAGACAGGGAGCTTCACCCCTCCACTTT.

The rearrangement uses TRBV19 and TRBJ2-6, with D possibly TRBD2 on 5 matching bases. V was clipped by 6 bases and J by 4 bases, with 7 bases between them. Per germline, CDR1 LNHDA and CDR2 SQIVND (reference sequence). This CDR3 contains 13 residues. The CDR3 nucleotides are TGTGCCAGTAGGACGGGAGGGGCCAACGTCCTGACTTTC. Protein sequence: CASRTGGANVLTF.

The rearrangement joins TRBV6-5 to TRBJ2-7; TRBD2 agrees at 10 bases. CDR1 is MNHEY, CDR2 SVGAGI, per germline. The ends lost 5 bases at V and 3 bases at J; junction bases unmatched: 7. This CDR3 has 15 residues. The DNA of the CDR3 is TGTGCCAGCAGTGCACCTAGCGGGGGCAGCTACGAGCAGTACTTC. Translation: CASSAPSGGSYEQYF.

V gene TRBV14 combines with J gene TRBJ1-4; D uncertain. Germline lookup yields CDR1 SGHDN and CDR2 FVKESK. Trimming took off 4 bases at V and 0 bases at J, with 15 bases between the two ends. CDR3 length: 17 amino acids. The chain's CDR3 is CASSPLGENPTNEKLFF. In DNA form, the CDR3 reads TGTGCCAGCAGCCCCCTCGGAGAGAATCCAACTAATGAAAAACTGTTTTTT. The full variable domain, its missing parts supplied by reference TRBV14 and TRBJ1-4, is EAGVTQFPSHSVIEKGQTVTLRCDPISGHDNLYWYRRVMGKEIKFLLHFVKESKQDESGMPNNRFLAERTGGTYSTLKVQPAELEDSGVYFCASSPLGENPTNEKLFFGSGTQLSVL.

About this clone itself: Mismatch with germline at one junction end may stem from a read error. The CDR3: CAIAGTQSSYEQCF. The CDR3 DNA sequence: TGTGCCATCGCGGGGACCCAGAGCTCCTACGAGCAGTGCTTC. V gene TRBV10-3 combines with J gene TRBJ2-7; TRBD2 is a possible D gene (6 bases). The CDR3 consists of 14 residues. Germline loops: CDR1 ENHRY, CDR2 SYGVKD.